A single sample gave rise to the 19 T cell receptor beta chains below, sequenced in a study of cytomegalovirus exposure and HLA in healthy donors. The PCR made use of 60 Vbeta and 13 Jbeta primers. Sequencing used immunoSEQ multiplex PCR; TCRdb keeps in-frame clones, though not all of them. The sample carries 110,000 to 150,000 clones, approximately 82% recorded once. Input material: PBMCs. The origin of the receptors is a woman in her sixties or seventies in good health and CMV-seropositive.

This chain joins TRBV11-2 and TRBJ2-3; 8 bases align to TRBD2. Trimming removed 1 base from V and 2 bases from J; junction bases left unmatched: 11. The CDR3 contains 18 residues. Per the germline V gene, CDR1 is SGHAT and CDR2 is FQNNGV. CDR3 sequence: CASSLVGGTSRITDTQYF. CDR3 sequence (DNA): TGTGCCAGCAGCTTAGTAGGGGGGACTAGTCGGATCACAGATACGCAGTATTTT. The full variable domain, completed using reference TRBV11-2 and TRBJ2-3, is EAGVAQSPRYKIIEKRQSVAFWCNPISGHATLYWYQQILGQGPKLLIQFQNNGVVDDSQLPKDRFSAERLKGVDSTLKIQPAKLEDSAVYLCASSLVGGTSRITDTQYFGPGTRLTVL.

The chain links TRBV30 to TRBJ2-1; the D gene is possibly TRBD2 (6 bases). CDR3 length: 13 amino acids. The germline V gene has CDR1 GTSNPN and CDR2 SVGIG (reference sequence). Trimming stripped 1 base from V and 5 bases from J, with 9 bases between. The CDR3 sequence: CAWSGGLNNEQFF. The CDR3 nucleotides read TGTGCCTGGAGTGGGGGACTGAACAATGAGCAGTTCTTC. The variable domain in full, with the rest retrieved from reference TRBV30 and TRBJ2-1, is SQTIHQWPATLVQPVGSPLSLECTVEGTSNPNLYWYRQAAGRGLQLLFYSVGIGQISSEVPQNLSASRPQDRQFILSSKKLLLSDSGFYLCAWSGGLNNEQFFGPGTRLTVL.

This clone was observed a few times. V and J are TRBV30 and TRBJ2-2; 9 nucleotides match TRBD1. The V segment lost 2 bases and the J segment 6 bases; nucleotides outside the gene matches: 7. There are 15 residues in the CDR3. Germline CDR1 is GTSNPN and CDR2 is SVGIG (reference sequence). As DNA, the CDR3 is TGTGCCTGGAGTAGAACAGGGGGCCGACCCGGGGAGCTGTTTTTT. Protein sequence: CAWSRTGGRPGELFF.

Comments on this clone: The junction and the germline gene differ at one end; a read error may be behind it. At the DNA level, this CDR3 is encoded by other sequences in the same sample as well. The V and J genes are TRBV18 and TRBJ1-2, with D perhaps matching TRBD1 (6 bases). CDR1 and CDR2 (germline): KGHSH, LQKENI. The CDR3 runs to 13 residues. The CDR3 protein is CASSPDSNYGYTF. The CDR3 nucleotides are TGTGCGAGCTCACCGGACAGCAACTATGGCTACACCTTC.

The V gene is TRBV5-1, the J gene TRBJ2-2, with 7 bases aligning to TRBD2. V lost 0 bases and J lost 8; bases outside the gene matches: 10. The CDR3 is made up of 16 amino acids. CDR1 is SGHRS, CDR2 YFSETQ, per germline. CDR3 region: CASSLETSSRFGELFF. The CDR3 nucleotides are TGCGCCAGCAGCTTGGAGACTAGCTCTCGTTTTGGGGAGCTGTTTTTT.

This clone was recorded a few times. The chain recombines TRBV29-1 with TRBJ2-3; 7 bases line up with TRBD1. The CDR3 is made up of 15 amino acids. V lost 2 bases to trimming and J lost 1 base; unmatched junction nucleotides: 6. Germline lookup yields CDR1 SQVTM and CDR2 ANQGSEA. The CDR3, as DNA: TGCAGCGTTGAATGGACAAGGGGGCGCACAGATACGCAGTATTTT. It translates to CSVEWTRGRTDTQYF.

This clone was found once. The genes are TRBV28 and TRBJ1-5; the D is unclear. CDR1 and CDR2 from the germline V gene are MDHEN and SYDVKM. The CDR3 has 15 residues. Trimming pared 3 bases from V and 3 bases from J, leaving 12 bases between. In nucleotides, the CDR3 is TGTGCCAGCAGTTTCGTGGCAGGCCTCAATCAGCCCCAGCATTTT. Amino acid sequence: CASSFVAGLNQPQHF. The variable domain in full, completed from reference TRBV28 and TRBJ1-5, reads DVKVTQSSRYLVKRTGEKVFLECVQDMDHENMFWYRQDPGLGLRLIYFSYDVKMKEKGDIPEGYSVSREKKERFSLILESASTNQTSMYLCASSFVAGLNQPQHFGDGTRLSIL.

The gene calls are TRBV6-5 and TRBJ1-1; the D is unclear. With 4 bases removed from V and 0 bases from J, the gap between germline ends came to 9 bases. CDR3 size: 14 residues. Germline CDR1 MNHEY, CDR2 SVGAGI. For the CDR3, the DNA is TGTGCCAGCAGTTTGGATCTAGTGAACACTGAAGCTTTCTTT. This sequence encodes CASSLDLVNTEAFF.

The chain uses TRBV4-3 and TRBJ2-7; 7 positions agree with TRBD1. This CDR3 is 15 amino acids long. J was trimmed by 2 bases and V by 4 bases; bases with no gene match: 8. Per germline, CDR1 LGHNA and CDR2 YSLEER. The CDR3 DNA sequence: TGCGCCAGCAGCCTACACCGGGACAGTACCTACGAGCAGTACTTC. Translated, it gives CASSLHRDSTYEQYF.

This clone appeared a single time. This chain joins TRBV7-3 and TRBJ2-3; 10 bases align to TRBD1. The trim removed 2 bases at V and 3 bases at J, leaving 8 bases unmatched. The CDR3 loop spans 17 amino acids. Germline V gene lookup returns CDR1 SGHTA and CDR2 FQGTGA. CDR3 nucleotides: TGTGCCAGCAGCTTAGGGACAGGGGCACTCGGGACAGATACGCAGTATTTT. Residues: CASSLGTGALGTDTQYF.

The chain is built from TRBV7-9 and TRBJ1-1; tentative D call: TRBD1 (5 bases). Trimming left V 1 base short and J 0 bases short, with 15 bases between. Germline lookup yields CDR1 SEHNR and CDR2 FQNEAQ (reference sequence). The CDR3 length is 17 residues. As DNA, the CDR3 is TGTGCCAGCAGCTTAGAGGCTTGGGGCAGGGTGAACACTGAAGCTTTCTTT. Its translation is CASSLEAWGRVNTEAFF.

This sequence joins TRBV27 and TRBJ2-7; 7 nucleotides match TRBD1. CDR1 is MNHEY and CDR2 is SMNVEV in the germline V gene (reference sequence). V was clipped by 5 bases and J by 3 bases; unmatched bases: 10. There are 15 residues in the CDR3. The CDR3 DNA follows: TGTGCCAGCAGTCAAGGACAGGACACCCTCTACGAGCAGTACTTC. It codes for CASSQGQDTLYEQYF.

The chain links TRBV19 to TRBJ1-5; 8 positions match TRBD1. The CDR3 spans 16 residues. Germline trimming cut 6 bases from V and 2 bases from J; bases unmatched to any gene: 9. The germline gives CDR1 LNHDA, CDR2 SQIVND (reference sequence). The CDR3 nucleotides read TGTGCCAGTAGGGAGGGGGTCAGGGGGCGCAATCAGCCCCAGCATTTT. Protein sequence: CASREGVRGRNQPQHF.

This rearrangement joins TRBV15 to TRBJ2-5; TRBD2 agrees at 9 bases. Germline-derived CDR1 and CDR2 are LNHNV and YYDKDF (reference sequence). The CDR3 sequence is 15 residues long. After removal of 2 bases from V and 5 bases from J, the junction contained 6 bases not matched to a gene. In DNA form, the CDR3 reads TGTGCCACCAGCAGACCTACTAGCGGGCGGGAGACCCAGTACTTC. Its translation: CATSRPTSGRETQYF.

This clone was detected once. This rearrangement joins TRBV15 to TRBJ1-5, with D possibly TRBD1 on 5 matching bases. Germline V gene sequence: CDR1 LNHNV, CDR2 YYDKDF (reference sequence). V was shortened by 0 bases and J by 2 bases, with 17 bases between the two germline ends. The CDR3 consists of 18 residues. CDR3 in amino acids: CATSRDQRGGTRNQPQHF. In DNA form, the CDR3 reads TGTGCCACCAGCAGAGATCAGAGGGGAGGGACCCGCAATCAGCCCCAGCATTTT.

This clone occurred a few times. The rearrangement links TRBV6-1 to TRBJ2-1; 7 nucleotides align to TRBD2. CDR3 length: 15 residues. Trimming at V came to 7 bases and at J to 7 bases, leaving 13 bases not matched to a gene. CDR1 MNHNS and CDR2 SASEGT come from the germline V gene. CDR3 protein: CASIPRGGRRNEQFF. In DNA, the CDR3 is TGTGCCAGCATCCCAAGGGGCGGGAGACGTAATGAGCAGTTCTTC.

The chain is built from TRBV7-9 and TRBJ2-7; perhaps TRBD1 as D (5 bases). The CDR3 loop spans 14 amino acids. Per the germline V gene, CDR1 is SEHNR and CDR2 is FQNEAQ (reference sequence). Trimming removed 2 bases at V and 2 bases at J, with 10 bases between. CDR3 in DNA: TGTGCCAGCAGCTTAAGCCAGGGTGCCTACGAGCAGTACTTC. Protein: CASSLSQGAYEQYF.

V and J are TRBV19 and TRBJ1-1, with D uncertain. The CDR3 sequence is 11 residues long. Germline CDR1 LNHDA, CDR2 SQIVND (reference sequence). With 7 bases removed from V and 11 bases from J, the gap between germline ends came to 14 bases. CDR3 protein: CASKDAGGAFF. The CDR3 nucleotides are TGTGCCAGTAAGGACGCAGGAGGGGCTTTCTTT.

The chain is built from TRBV9 and TRBJ2-5, with 7 bases that match TRBD2. The J call may be faulty, since TRBJ2-7 better matches the DNA end. This CDR3 region has 15 residues. Per germline, CDR1 SGDLS and CDR2 YYNGEE. CDR3 in DNA: TGTGCCAGCAGCGAGGGACTACGCGATCGGTACGAGCAGTACTTC. Translated: CASSEGLRDRYEQYF.